The 14 T cell receptor beta chains listed next were all sequenced from one sample in a study of cytomegalovirus exposure and HLA in healthy donors. PCR used 60 Vbeta primers and 13 Jbeta primers. The repertoire was sequenced with immunoSEQ multiplex PCR; TCRdb's copy has only in-frame clones and lacks some. The sample consists of under 200,000 clones, roughly 85% of them appearing once. Sequencing input: PBMCs. The source is a man in his forties or fifties in good health and CMV-seronegative.

The chain is built from TRBV13 and TRBJ2-1, with a tentative D call TRBD2 (5 bases). CDR1 and CDR2 (germline): PRHDT, FYEKMQ (reference sequence). The CDR3 has 15 amino acids. V was trimmed by 1 base and J by 5 bases, leaving 12 bases between them. The CDR3 spells CASSLVGSANNEQFF. DNA of the CDR3: TGTGCCAGCAGCTTAGTAGGGAGTGCAAACAATGAGCAGTTCTTC.

J is TRBJ2-3 and V is TRBV19; TRBD2 matches 10 bases. Germline V gives CDR1 LNHDA, CDR2 SQIVND (reference sequence). This CDR3 comprises 14 residues. After removal of 5 bases from V and 9 bases from J, the junction contained 8 bases not matched to a gene. In DNA form, the CDR3 reads TGTGCCAGTAGTTTCCTAGCGGGAGCAGGAACGCAGTATTTT. Protein sequence: CASSFLAGAGTQYF.

The chain recombines TRBV6-5 with TRBJ2-5; possibly TRBD1 for D (6 bases). V was shortened by 0 bases and J by 3 bases, with 11 bases between the two germline ends. CDR1 is MNHEY and CDR2 is SVGAGI in the germline V gene. This CDR3 has 15 residues. The CDR3 spells CASSYSGRGKETQYF. CDR3 DNA sequence: TGTGCCAGCAGTTACTCAGGCAGGGGAAAAGAGACCCAGTACTTC.

This clone was recorded a few times. V gene TRBV7-9 combines with J gene TRBJ1-5; D is ambiguous. The germline CDR1 and CDR2 sequences are SEHNR and FQNEAQ (reference sequence). The CDR3 length is 12 residues. The V end lost 0 bases, the J end lost 8 bases, and 5 bases lay between the germline ends. This CDR3 reads CASSLATEPQHF. CDR3 in DNA: TGTGCCAGCAGCTTAGCCACGGAGCCCCAGCATTTT.

The chain is built from TRBV5-5 and TRBJ1-3; 7 nucleotides align to TRBD1. The CDR3 has 16 residues. CDR1 is SGHKS and CDR2 is YYEKEE in the germline V gene (reference sequence). Trimming took 4 bases from V and 5 from J; bases not matched to a gene: 12. As DNA, the CDR3 is TGTGCCAGCAGCCTTGGGGGGAAGGGACAGCGAAACACCATATATTTT. It yields the protein CASSLGGKGQRNTIYF. Full variable domain (outside the CDR3, taken from reference TRBV5-5 and TRBJ1-3): DAGVTQSPTHLIKTRGQQVTLRCSPISGHKSVSWYQQVLGQGPQFIFQYYEKEERGRGNFPDRFSARQFPNYSSELNVNALLLGDSALYLCASSLGGKGQRNTIYFGEGSWLTVV.

The rearrangement links TRBV7-9 to TRBJ2-1, with 10 bases identical to TRBD2. CDR1 is SEHNR and CDR2 is FQNEAQ in the germline V gene (reference sequence). The CDR3 is made up of 15 amino acids. J was trimmed by 7 bases and V by 4 bases; bases with no gene match: 7. CDR3 DNA: TGTGCCAGCAGCTCCGACGGACTAGCGGATAATGAGCAGTTCTTC. Its protein product is CASSSDGLADNEQFF.

With regard to this clone: Mismatch with germline at one junction end may stem from a read error. The rearrangement joins TRBV7-9 to TRBJ2-1; TRBD2 matches 8 bases. This CDR3 region has 15 residues. The germline V gene encodes CDR1 SEHNR and CDR2 FQNEAQ (reference sequence). The DNA of the CDR3 is TGTTCCAGCAGCGAGACTAGCGTTTTCTACAATGAGCAGTTCTTC. This sequence encodes CSSSETSVFYNEQFF. The variable domain in full, with the rest retrieved from reference TRBV7-9 and TRBJ2-1, is DTGVSQNPRHKITKRGQNVTFRCDPISEHNRLYWYRQTLGQGPEFLTYFQNEAQLEKSRLLSDRFSAERPKGSFSTLEIQRTEQGDSAMYLCSSSETSVFYNEQFFGPGTRLTVL.

This clone was seen a single time. One end of the junction is discordant with germline, which a read error may explain. As DNA, the CDR3 is TGTGTCTCCTCAGGGGGGTCTAGAAGCTCTGGGGCCAACGGCCTGACTTTC. This sequence encodes CVSSGGSRSSGANGLTF. The chain joins TRBV30 to TRBJ2-6, with a weak D call TRBD1 (7 bases). CDR3 length equals 17 residues. Germline CDR1 reads GTSNPN; CDR2 reads SVGIG (reference sequence).

In DNA form, the CDR3 reads TGTGCCAGCAGCGAGGGGAGGGCAGCGGGAGGGTTCCCGCCGTACAATGAGCAGTTCTTC. It translates to CASSEGRAAGGFPPYNEQFF. This chain joins TRBV21-1 and TRBJ2-1; TRBD2, the table's D call, lacks a check against the DNA. TRBV21-1 corresponds to a pseudogene. The CDR3 is 20 residues long.

This rearrangement joins TRBV6-5 to TRBJ2-7; 11 bases are a match to TRBD2. Germline V gives CDR1 MNHEY, CDR2 SVGAGI. There are 14 residues in the CDR3. V shed 8 bases, J shed 3 bases, and the junction held 6 bases outside the gene matches. The CDR3 loop reads CASETSGKLYEQYF. CDR3 bases: TGTGCCAGCGAGACTAGCGGGAAACTCTACGAGCAGTACTTC.

J is TRBJ2-5 and V is TRBV13; D not resolved. With 1 base removed from V and 2 bases from J, the gap between germline ends came to 8 bases. The CDR3 is 14 residues long. CDR1 PRHDT and CDR2 FYEKMQ come from the germline V gene (reference sequence). The CDR3 region is CASSLVSQQETQYF. In DNA form, the CDR3 reads TGTGCCAGCAGCTTAGTTTCCCAGCAAGAGACCCAGTACTTC.

This chain connects TRBV5-1 to TRBJ2-4; D might be TRBD2 (7 bases). In germline, CDR1 is SGHRS, CDR2 YFSETQ. This CDR3 comprises 16 residues. The ends were cut back, 4 bases at V and 3 bases at J, with 17 bases in the middle. Here the CDR3 DNA reads TGCGCCAGCAGCGCCCCGAGGGAGGGGGTCAAAAACATTCAGTACTTC. Protein: CASSAPREGVKNIQYF. Complete variable domain (other parts from reference TRBV5-1 and TRBJ2-4): KAGVTQTPRYLIKTRGQQVTLSCSPISGHRSVSWYQQTPGQGLQFLFEYFSETQRNKGNFPGRFSGRQFSNSRSEMNVSTLELGDSALYLCASSAPREGVKNIQYFGAGTRLSVL.

The chain couples TRBV18 to TRBJ2-7; 10 nucleotides match TRBD2. The germline V gene has CDR1 KGHSH and CDR2 LQKENI. The V segment lost 6 bases and the J segment 3 bases; nucleotides outside the gene matches: 5. This CDR3 comprises 14 residues. CDR3 residues: CASSPSSGSYEQYF. DNA for the CDR3: TGTGCCAGCTCCCCCTCTAGCGGGAGCTACGAGCAGTACTTC.

This clone has a single count. DNA of the CDR3: TGCAGCGTTGAATACAGCGGGCAGTTCTTC. Residues: CSVEYSGQFF. The chain recombines TRBV29-1 with TRBJ2-1; weak D call: TRBD2 (5 bases). CDR3 length: 10 amino acids. V was clipped by 2 bases and J by 12 bases, with 8 bases between them. The germline V gene encodes CDR1 SQVTM and CDR2 ANQGSEA.